The clone carrying this T cell receptor beta chain was observed a handful of times. Antigen: not known. Investigators took RNA and DNA out together from 20-30 mg of unsorted bulk tissue. The CDR3 spans 15 residues. Germline CDR1 and CDR2: SGHRS and YFSETQ. Trimming shortened V by 0 bases and J by 3 bases, and 10 bases separated the two germline ends. This sample is part of a study of tumor-infiltrating lymphocytes in primary liver carcinoma. Priming with a constant-region primer yielded TCR beta cDNA from 400 to 500 ng total RNA. Slightly modified ARM-PCR, run as three nested multiplex PCR rounds, produced the TCR beta libraries. The first two PCR rounds used TRBV1-TRBV30 forward primers with a C-beta reverse primer, 10 to 11 cycles each. TCRdb independently ran MiXCR on the multiplex PCR reads; one entry per CDR3 protein. The sample shows more than 100,000 distinct CDR3 sequences, under 70% of them seen only once.

Whole-study findings and limits: Researchers found tumor-adjacent and tumor-blood pairs overlapped less than tumor region pairs.

Sequencing used tumor-adjacent normal liver tissue. This TCR came from a woman aged 55-69 years with primary liver carcinoma and hepatitis B virus infection. The chain joins TRBV5-1 to TRBJ2-1; TRBD2 might be the D (5 bases). The DNA for the CDR3 is TGCGCCAGCAGCTTGGCCCTAGCCGTCTACAATGAGCAGTTCTTC. It codes for CASSLALAVYNEQFF. Drawing the rest from reference TRBV5-1 and TRBJ2-1, the complete variable domain is KAGVTQTPRYLIKTRGQQVTLSCSPISGHRSVSWYQQTPGQGLQFLFEYFSETQRNKGNFPGRFSGRQFSNSRSEMNVSTLELGDSALYLCASSLALAVYNEQFFGPGTRLTVL.